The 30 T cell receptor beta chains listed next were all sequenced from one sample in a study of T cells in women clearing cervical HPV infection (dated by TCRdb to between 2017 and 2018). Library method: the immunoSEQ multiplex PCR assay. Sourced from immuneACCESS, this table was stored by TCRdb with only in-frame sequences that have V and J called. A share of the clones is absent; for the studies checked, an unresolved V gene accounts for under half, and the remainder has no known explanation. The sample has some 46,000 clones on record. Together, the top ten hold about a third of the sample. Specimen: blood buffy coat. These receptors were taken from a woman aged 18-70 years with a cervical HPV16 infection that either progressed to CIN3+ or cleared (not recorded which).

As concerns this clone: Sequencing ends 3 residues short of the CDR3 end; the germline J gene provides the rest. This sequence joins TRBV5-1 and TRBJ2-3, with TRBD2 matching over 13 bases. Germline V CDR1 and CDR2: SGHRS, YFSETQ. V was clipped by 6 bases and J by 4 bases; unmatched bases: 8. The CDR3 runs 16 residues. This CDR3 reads CASTQPGLAGADTQYF. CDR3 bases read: TGCGCCAGCACCCAGCCCGGACTAGCGGGAGCAGATACG.

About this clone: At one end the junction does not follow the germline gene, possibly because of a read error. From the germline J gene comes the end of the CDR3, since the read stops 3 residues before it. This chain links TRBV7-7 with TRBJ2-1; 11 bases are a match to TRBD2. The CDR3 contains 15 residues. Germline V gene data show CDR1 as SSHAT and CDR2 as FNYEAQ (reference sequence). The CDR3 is CASSLYSGGADEQFF. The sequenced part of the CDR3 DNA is TGTGCTAGCAGCTTATATAGCGGGGGGGCCGATGAG.

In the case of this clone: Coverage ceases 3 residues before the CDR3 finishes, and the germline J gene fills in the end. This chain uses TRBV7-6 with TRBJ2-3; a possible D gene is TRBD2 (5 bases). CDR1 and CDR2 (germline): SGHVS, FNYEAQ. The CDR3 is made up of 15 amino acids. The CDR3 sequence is CASTRSVAGQETQYF. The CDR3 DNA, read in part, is TGTGCCAGCACCCGTTCGGTCGCGGGCCAAGAGACG.

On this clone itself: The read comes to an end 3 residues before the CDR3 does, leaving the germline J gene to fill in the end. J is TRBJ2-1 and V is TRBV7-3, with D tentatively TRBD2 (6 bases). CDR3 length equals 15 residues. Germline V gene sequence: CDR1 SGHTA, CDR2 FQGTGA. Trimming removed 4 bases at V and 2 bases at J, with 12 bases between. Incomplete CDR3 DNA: TGTGCCAGCAGCTGGTGGGGGGACGCCTACAATGAG. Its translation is CASSWWGDAYNE. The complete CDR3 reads CASSWWGDAYNEQFF.

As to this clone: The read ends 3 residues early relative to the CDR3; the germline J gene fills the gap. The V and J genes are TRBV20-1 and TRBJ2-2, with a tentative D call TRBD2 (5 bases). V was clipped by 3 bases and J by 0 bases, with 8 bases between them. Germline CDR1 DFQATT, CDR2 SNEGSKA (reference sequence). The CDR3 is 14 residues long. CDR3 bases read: TGCAGTGCTAGTCGGGGAGCGAACACCGGGGAG. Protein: CSASRGANTGE. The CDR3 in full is CSASRGANTGELFF.

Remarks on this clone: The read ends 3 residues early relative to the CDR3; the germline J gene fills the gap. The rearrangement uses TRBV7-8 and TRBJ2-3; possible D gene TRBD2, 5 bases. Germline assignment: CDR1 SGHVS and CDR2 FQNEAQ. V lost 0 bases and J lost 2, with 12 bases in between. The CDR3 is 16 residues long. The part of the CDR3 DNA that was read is TGTGCCAGCAGCTTAGCGCTATCAGCGGACACAGATACG. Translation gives CASSLALSADTDT. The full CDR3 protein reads CASSLALSADTDTQYF.

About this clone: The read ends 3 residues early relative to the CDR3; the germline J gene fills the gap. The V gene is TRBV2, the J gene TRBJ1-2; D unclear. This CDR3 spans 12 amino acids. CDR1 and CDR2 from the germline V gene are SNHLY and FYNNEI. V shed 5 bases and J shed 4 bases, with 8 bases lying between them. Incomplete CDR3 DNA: TGTGCCAGCAGTACAGACGGCTATGGC. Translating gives CASSTDGYG. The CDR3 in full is CASSTDGYGYTF. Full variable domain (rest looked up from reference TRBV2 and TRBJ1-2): EPEVTQTPSHQVTQMGQEVILRCVPISNHLYFYWYRQILGQKVEFLVSFYNNEISEKSEIFDDQFSVERPDGSNFTLKIRSTKLEDSAMYFCASSTDGYGYTFGSGTRLTVV.

This chain's CDR3 is CASGLTGQSYNEQFF. The DNA read from the CDR3 is TGTGCCAGCGGCCTGACGGGACAGTCCTACAATGAG. The V call is TRBV2, the J call TRBJ2-1; 7 positions match TRBD1. The read terminates 3 residues ahead of where the CDR3 ends, so the germline J gene completes it. V dropped 8 bases and J dropped 1; count of bases not matched to a gene: 8. Germline V gene data show CDR1 as SNHLY and CDR2 as FYNNEI. The CDR3 length is 15 residues.

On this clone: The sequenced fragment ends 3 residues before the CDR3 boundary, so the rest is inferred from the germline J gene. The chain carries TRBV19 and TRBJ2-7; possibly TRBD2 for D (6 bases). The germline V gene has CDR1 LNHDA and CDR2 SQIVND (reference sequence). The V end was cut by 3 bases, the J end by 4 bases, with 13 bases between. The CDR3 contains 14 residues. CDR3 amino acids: CASSIGTGGYEQYF. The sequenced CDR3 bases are TGTGCCAGTAGTATCGGTACAGGAGGGTACGAG.

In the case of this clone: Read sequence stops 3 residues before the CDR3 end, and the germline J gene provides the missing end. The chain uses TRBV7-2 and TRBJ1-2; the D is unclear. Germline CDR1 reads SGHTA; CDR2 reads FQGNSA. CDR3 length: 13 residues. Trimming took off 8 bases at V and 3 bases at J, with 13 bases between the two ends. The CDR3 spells CASDYGVHYGYTF. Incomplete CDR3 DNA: TGTGCCAGCGATTACGGGGTTCACTATGGC.

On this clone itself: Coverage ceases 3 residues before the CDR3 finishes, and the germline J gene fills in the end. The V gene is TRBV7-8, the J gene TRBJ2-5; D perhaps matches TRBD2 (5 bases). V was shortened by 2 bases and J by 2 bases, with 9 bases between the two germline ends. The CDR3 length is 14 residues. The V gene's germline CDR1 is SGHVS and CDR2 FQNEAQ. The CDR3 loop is CASSLRAAQETQYF. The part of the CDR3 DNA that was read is TGTGCCAGCAGCTTAAGAGCGGCGCAAGAGACC.

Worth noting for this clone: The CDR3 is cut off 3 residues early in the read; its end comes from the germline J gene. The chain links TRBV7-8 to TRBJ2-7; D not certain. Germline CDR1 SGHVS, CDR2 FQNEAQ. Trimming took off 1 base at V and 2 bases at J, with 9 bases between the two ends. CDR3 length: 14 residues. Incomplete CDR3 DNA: TGTGCCAGCAGCTTAGAAAGGGCCCCCTACGAG. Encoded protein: CASSLERAPYE. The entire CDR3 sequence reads CASSLERAPYEQYF.

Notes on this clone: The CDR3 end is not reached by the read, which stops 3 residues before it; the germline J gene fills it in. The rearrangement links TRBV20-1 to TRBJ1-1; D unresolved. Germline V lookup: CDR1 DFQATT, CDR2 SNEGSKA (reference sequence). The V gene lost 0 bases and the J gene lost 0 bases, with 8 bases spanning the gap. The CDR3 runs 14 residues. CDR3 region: CSAREGTMNTEAFF. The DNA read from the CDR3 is TGCAGTGCTAGAGAAGGCACAATGAACACTGAA.

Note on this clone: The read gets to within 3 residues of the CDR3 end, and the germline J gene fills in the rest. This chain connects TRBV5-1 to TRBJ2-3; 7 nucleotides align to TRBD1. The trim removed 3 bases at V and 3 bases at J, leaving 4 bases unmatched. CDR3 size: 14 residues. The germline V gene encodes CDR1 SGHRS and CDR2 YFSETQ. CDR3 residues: CASSSGTATDTQYF. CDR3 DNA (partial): TGCGCCAGCAGCTCCGGGACAGCGACAGATACG.

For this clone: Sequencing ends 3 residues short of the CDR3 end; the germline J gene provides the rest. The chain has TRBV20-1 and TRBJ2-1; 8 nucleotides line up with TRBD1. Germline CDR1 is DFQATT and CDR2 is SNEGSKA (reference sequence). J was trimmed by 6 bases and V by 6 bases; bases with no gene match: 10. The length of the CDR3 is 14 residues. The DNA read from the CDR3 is TGCAGTGCGGACGGACAGGGCCAGATCAATGAG. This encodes CSADGQGQINE. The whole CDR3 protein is CSADGQGQINEQFF.

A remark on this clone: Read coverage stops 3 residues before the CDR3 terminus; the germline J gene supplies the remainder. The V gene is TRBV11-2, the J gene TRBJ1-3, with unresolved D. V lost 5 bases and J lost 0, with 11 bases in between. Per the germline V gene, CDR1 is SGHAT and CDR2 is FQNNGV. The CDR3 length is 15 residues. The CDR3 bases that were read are TGTGCCAGCAGCAATGGGTTAGCCTCTGGAAACACC. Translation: CASSNGLASGNT. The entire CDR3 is CASSNGLASGNTIYF.

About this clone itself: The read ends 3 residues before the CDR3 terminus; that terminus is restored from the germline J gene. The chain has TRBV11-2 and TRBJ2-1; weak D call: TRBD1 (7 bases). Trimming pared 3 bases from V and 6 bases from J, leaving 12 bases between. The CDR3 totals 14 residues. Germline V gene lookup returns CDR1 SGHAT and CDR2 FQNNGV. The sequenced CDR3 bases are TGTGCCAGCAGCTTGGCGGGACAGCTCAATGAG. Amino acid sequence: CASSLAGQLNE. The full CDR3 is CASSLAGQLNEQFF.

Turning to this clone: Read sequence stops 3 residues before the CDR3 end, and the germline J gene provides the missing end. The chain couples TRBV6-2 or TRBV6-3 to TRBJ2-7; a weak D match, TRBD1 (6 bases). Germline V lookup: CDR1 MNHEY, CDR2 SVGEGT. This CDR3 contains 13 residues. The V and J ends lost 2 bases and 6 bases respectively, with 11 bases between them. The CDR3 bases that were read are TGTGCCAGCAGTTACATTTCAGGGGTCGAG. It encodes CASSYISGVE. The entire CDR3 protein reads CASSYISGVEQYF.

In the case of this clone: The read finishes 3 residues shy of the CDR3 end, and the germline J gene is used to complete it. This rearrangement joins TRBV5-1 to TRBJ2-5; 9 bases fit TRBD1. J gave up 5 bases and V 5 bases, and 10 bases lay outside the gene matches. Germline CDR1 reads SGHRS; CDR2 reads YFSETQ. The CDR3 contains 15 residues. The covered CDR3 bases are TGCGCCAGCAGTTGGGGGGACAGGGAGCGGGAGACC. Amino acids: CASSWGDRERET. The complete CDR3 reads CASSWGDRERETQYF.

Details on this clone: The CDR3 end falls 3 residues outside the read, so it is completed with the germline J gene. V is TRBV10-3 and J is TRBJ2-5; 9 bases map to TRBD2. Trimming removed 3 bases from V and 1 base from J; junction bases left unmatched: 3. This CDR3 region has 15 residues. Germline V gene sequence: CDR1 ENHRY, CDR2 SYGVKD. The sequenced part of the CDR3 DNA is TGTGCCATCAGTGAAGGCGGGGGGGCCCAAGAGACC. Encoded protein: CAISEGGGAQET. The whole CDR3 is CAISEGGGAQETQYF.

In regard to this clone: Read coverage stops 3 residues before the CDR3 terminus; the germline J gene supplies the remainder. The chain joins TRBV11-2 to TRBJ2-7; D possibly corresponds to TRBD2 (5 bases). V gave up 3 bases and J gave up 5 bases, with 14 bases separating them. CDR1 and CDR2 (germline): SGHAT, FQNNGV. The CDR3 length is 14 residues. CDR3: CASSFESQEDEQYF. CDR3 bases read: TGTGCCAGCAGCTTCGAATCTCAGGAGGACGAG.

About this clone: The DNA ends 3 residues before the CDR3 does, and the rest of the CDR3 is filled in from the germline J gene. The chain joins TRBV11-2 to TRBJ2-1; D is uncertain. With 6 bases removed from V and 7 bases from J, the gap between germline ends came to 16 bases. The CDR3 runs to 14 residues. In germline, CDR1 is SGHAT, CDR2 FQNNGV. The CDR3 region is CASSKLAVRNEQFF. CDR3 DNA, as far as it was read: TGTGCCAGCAGTAAGCTTGCCGTACGAAATGAG.

The CDR3 DNA, read in part, is TGTGCCAGTAGTATGATAGGCGGGTCCCAAGAGACC. It specifies CASSMIGGSQET. Given in full, the CDR3 is CASSMIGGSQETQYF. The genes are TRBV19 and TRBJ2-5; tentatively, D is TRBD2 (5 bases). The read terminates 3 residues before the CDR3 end, so the remaining end is supplied by the germline J gene. The CDR3 runs to 15 residues. V lost 3 bases and J lost 1, with 12 bases in between. CDR1 and CDR2 (germline): LNHDA, SQIVND (reference sequence).

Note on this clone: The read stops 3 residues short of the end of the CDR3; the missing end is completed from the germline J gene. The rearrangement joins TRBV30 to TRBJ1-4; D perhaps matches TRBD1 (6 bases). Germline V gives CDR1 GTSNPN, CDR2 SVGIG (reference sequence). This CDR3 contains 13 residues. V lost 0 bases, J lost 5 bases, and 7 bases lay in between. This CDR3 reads CAWSVGTNEKLFF. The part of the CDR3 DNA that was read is TGTGCCTGGAGTGTAGGGACAAATGAAAAA.

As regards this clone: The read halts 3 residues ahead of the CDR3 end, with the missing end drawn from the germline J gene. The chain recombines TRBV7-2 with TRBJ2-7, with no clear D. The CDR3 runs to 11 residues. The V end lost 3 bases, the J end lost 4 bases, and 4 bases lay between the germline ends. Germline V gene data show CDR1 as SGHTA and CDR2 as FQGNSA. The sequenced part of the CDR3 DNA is TGTGCCAGCAGCTTCCGTTACGAG. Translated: CASSFRYE. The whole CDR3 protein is CASSFRYEQYF.

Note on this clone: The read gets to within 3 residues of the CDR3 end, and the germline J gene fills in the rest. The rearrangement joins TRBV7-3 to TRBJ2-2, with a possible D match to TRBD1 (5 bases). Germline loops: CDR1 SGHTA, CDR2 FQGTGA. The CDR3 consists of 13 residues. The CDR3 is CASREPGANVLFF. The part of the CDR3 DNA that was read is TGTGCCAGCAGGGAGCCTGGGGCCAACGTG.

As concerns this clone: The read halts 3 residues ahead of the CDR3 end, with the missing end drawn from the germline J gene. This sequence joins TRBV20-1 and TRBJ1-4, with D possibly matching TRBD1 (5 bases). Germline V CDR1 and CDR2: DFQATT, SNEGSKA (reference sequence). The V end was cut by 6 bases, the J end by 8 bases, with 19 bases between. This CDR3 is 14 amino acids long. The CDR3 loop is CSAPIPGEGEKLFF. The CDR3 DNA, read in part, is TGCAGTGCCCCAATCCCGGGGGAGGGGGAAAAA.

This CDR3 is CASRPTGEGGYTF. CDR3 bases read: TGTGCCAGCAGACCTACAGGGGAAGGTGGC. This sequence joins TRBV7-8 and TRBJ1-2, with 7 bases that match TRBD1. From the germline J gene comes the end of the CDR3, since the read stops 3 residues before it. Germline CDR1 SGHVS, CDR2 FQNEAQ. There are 13 residues in the CDR3. Trimming at V came to 6 bases and at J to 7 bases, leaving 8 bases not matched to a gene.

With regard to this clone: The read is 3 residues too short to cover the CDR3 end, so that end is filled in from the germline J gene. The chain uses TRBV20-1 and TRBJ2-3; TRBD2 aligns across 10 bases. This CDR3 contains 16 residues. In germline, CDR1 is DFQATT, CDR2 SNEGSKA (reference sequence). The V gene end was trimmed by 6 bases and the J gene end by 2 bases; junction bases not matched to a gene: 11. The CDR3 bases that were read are TGCAGTGCCAGAATAGGACTAGCGGCTAACACAGATACG. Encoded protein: CSARIGLAANTDT. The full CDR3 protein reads CSARIGLAANTDTQYF.

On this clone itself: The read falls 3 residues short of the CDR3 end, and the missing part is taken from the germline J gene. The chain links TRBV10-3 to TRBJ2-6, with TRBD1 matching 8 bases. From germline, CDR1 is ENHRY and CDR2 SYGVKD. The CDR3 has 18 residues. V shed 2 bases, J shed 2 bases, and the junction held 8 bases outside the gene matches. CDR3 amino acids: CAISEAGQGVTGANVLTF. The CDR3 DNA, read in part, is TGTGCCATCAGTGAGGCTGGACAGGGTGTCACTGGGGCCAACGTC.